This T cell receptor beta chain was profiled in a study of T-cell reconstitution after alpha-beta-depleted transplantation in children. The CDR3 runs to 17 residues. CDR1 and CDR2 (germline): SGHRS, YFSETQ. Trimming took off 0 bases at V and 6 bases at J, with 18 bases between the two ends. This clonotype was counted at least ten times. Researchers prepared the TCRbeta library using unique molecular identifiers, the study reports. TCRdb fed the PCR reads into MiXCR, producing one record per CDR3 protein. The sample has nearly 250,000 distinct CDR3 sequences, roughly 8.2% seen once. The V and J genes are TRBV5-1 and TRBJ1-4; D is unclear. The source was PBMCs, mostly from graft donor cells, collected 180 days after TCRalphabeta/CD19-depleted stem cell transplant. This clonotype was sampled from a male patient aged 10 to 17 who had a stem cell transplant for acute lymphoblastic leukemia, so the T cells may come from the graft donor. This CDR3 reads CASSLAVTGGPDEKLFF. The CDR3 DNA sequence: TGCGCCAGCAGCTTGGCCGTGACGGGAGGTCCGGATGAAAAACTGTTTTTT.